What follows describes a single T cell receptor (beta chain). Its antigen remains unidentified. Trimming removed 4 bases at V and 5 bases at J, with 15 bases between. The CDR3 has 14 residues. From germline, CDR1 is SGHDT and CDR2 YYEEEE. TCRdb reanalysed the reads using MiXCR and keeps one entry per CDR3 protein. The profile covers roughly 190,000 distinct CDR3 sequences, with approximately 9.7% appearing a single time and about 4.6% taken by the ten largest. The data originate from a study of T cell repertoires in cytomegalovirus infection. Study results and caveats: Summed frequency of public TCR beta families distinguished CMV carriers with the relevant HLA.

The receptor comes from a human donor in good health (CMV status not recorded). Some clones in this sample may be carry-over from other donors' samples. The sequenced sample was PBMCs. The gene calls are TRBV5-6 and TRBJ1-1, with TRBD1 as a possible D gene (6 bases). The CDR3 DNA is TGTGCCAGCAGCGTGACAGGTTCATCGACTGAAGCTTTCTTT. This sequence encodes CASSVTGSSTEAFF.